This T cell receptor (beta chain) was observed in a study of regulatory T cells in long-lasting Graves disease. Time point meaning: persistent/refractory GD, antithyroid drugs over 5 years with positive TRAb. With RNA extracted from PBMCs as input, the TCR library was made. Building the TCR beta libraries relied on iRepertoire HTBI primers, and CDR3 regions underwent Arm-PCR. MiXCR, applied by TCRdb to the multiplex PCR reads, yields one record per CDR3 protein. The sample shows about 470,000 distinct CDR3 sequences, around 20% of them seen only once. The CDR3 spans 13 residues. V shed 5 bases, J shed 7 bases, and the junction held 3 bases outside the gene matches. Germline V gene lookup returns CDR1 SEHNR and CDR2 FQNEAQ (reference sequence).

This chain uses TRBV7-9 with TRBJ2-7, with 12 bases aligning to TRBD2. This material consisted of peripheral blood mononuclear cells (PBMCs), taken when the disease was refractory, from a patient treated with antithyroid drugs. The sequence was collected from a female donor with Graves disease. This chain's CDR3 is CASSKGTSGEQYF. CDR3 nucleotides: TGTGCCAGCAGCAAGGGGACTAGCGGGGAGCAGTACTTC.